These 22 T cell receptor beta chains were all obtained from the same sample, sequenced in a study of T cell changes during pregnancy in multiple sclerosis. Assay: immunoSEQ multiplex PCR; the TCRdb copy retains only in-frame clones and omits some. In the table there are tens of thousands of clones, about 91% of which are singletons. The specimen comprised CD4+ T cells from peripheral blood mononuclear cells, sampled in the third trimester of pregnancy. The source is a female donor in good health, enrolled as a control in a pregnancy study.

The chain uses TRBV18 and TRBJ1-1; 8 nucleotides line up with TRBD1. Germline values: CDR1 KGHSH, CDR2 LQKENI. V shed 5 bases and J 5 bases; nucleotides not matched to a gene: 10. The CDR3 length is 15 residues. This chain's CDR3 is CASSSGTGGVTEAFF. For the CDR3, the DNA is TGTGCCAGCTCATCCGGGACAGGAGGGGTGACTGAAGCTTTCTTT.

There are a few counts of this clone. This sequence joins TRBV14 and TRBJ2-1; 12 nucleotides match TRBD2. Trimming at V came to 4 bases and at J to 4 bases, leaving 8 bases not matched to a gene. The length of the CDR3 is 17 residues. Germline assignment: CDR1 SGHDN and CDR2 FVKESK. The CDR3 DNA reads TGTGCCAGCAGCCGGTGGACAACTAGCGGGGGGTACAATGAGCAGTTCTTC. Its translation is CASSRWTTSGGYNEQFF. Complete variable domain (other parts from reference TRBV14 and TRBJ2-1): EAGVTQFPSHSVIEKGQTVTLRCDPISGHDNLYWYRRVMGKEIKFLLHFVKESKQDESGMPNNRFLAERTGGTYSTLKVQPAELEDSGVYFCASSRWTTSGGYNEQFFGPGTRLTVL.

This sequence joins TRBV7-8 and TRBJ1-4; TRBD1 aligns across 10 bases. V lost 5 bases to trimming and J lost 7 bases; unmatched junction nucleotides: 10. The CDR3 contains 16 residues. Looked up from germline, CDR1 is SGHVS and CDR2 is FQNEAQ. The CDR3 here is CASSGLRTGGSEKLFF. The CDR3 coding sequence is TGTGCCAGCAGCGGGCTCCGGACAGGGGGTAGTGAAAAACTGTTTTTT. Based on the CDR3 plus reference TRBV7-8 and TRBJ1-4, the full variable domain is GAGVSQSPRYKVAKRGQDVALRCDPISGHVSLFWYQQALGQGPEFLTYFQNEAQLDKSGLPSDRFFAERPEGSVSTLKIQRTQQEDSAVYLCASSGLRTGGSEKLFFGSGTQLSVL.

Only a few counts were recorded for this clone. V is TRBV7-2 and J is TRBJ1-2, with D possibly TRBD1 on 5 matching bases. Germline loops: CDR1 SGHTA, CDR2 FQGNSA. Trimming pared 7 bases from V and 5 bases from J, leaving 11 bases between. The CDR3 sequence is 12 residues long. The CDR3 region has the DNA TGTGCCAGCACCCAGGGCCTGTATGGCTACACCTTC. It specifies CASTQGLYGYTF.

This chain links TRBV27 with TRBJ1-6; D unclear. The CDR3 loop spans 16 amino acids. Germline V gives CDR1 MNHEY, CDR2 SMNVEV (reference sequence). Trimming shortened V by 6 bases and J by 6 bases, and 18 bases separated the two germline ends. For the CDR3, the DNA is TGTGCCAGCAGCCTAGCAGGAGGGAATATTAATTCACCCCTCCACTTT. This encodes CASSLAGGNINSPLHF.

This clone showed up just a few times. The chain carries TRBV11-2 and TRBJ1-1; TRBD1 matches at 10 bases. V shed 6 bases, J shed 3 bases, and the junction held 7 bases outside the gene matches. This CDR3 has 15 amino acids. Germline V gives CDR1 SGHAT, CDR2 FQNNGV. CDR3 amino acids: CASRMGDRGYTEAFF. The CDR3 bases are TGTGCCAGCAGAATGGGGGACAGGGGTTACACTGAAGCTTTCTTT.

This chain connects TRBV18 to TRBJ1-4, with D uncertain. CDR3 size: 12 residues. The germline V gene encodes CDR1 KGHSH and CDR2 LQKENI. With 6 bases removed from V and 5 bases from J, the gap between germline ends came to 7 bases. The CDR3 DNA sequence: TGTGCCAGCTCGACCGGGAATGAAAAACTGTTTTTT. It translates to CASSTGNEKLFF.

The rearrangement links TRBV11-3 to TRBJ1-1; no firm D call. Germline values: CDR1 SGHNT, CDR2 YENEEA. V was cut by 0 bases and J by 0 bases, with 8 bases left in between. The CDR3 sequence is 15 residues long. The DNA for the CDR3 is TGTGCCAGCAGCTTAGATGGCAGTCTGAACACTGAAGCTTTCTTT. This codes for CASSLDGSLNTEAFF.

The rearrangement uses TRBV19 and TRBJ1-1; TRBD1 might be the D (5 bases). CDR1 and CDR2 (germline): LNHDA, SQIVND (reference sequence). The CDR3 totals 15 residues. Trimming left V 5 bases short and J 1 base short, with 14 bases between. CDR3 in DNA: TGTGCCAGTAGTGGGGCAGGGAGGTCGAACACTGAAGCTTTCTTT. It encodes CASSGAGRSNTEAFF.

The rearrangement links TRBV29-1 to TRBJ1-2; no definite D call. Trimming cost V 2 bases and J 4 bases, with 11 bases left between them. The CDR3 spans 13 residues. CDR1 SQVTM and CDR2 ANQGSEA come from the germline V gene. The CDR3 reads CSVESTGSYGYTF. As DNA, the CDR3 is TGCAGCGTTGAAAGTACTGGGAGCTATGGCTACACCTTC.

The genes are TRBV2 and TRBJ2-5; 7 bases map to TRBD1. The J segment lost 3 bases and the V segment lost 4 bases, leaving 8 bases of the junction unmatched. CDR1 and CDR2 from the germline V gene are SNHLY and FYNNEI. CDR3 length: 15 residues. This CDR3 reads CASSGRGRGKETQYF. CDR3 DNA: TGTGCCAGCAGTGGAAGAGGCAGGGGGAAAGAGACCCAGTACTTC.

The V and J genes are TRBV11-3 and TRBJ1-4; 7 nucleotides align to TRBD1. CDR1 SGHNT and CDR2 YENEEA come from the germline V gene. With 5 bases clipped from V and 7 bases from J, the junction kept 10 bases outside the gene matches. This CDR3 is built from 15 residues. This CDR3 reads CASSINRGIGEKLFF. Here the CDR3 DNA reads TGTGCCAGCAGCATTAACAGGGGAATAGGTGAAAAACTGTTTTTT.

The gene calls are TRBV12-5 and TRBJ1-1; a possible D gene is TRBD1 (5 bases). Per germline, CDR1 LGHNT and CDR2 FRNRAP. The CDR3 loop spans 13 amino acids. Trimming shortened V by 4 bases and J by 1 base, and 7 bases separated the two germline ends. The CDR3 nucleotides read TGTGCTAGTGGTTCGGACACGAACACTGAAGCTTTCTTT. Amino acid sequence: CASGSDTNTEAFF.

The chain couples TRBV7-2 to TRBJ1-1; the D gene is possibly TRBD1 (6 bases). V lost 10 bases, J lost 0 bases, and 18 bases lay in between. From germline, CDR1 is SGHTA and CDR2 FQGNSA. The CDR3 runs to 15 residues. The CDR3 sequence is CATQTGGRLNTEAFF. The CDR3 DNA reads TGTGCCACCCAGACTGGGGGCAGGTTGAACACTGAAGCTTTCTTT.

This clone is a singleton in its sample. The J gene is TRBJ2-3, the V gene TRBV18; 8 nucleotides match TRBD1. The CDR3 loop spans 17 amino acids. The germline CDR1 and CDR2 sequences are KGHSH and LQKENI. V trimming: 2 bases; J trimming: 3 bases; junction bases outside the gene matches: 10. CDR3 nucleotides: TGTGCCAGCTCACCAGGACAGGGTATAGGAGGTACAGATACGCAGTATTTT. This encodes CASSPGQGIGGTDTQYF.

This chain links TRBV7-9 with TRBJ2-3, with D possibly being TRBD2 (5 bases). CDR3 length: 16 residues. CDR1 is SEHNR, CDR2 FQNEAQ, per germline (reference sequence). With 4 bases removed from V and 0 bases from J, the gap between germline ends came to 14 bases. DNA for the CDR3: TGTGCCAGCAGCTCCGTGACTACCACTAGCACAGATACGCAGTATTTT. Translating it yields CASSSVTTTSTDTQYF.

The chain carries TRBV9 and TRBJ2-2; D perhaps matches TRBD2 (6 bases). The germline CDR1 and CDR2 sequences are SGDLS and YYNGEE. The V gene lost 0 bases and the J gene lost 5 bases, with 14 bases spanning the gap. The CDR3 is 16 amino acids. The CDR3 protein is CASSVAEGPWTGELFF. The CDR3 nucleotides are TGTGCCAGCAGCGTAGCGGAGGGGCCTTGGACCGGGGAGCTGTTTTTT.

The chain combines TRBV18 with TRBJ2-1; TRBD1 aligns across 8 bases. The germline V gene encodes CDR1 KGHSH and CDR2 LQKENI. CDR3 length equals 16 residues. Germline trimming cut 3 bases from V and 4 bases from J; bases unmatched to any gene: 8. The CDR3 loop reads CASSPAGTGSYNEQFF. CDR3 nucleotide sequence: TGTGCCAGCTCACCGGCCGGGACAGGATCTTACAATGAGCAGTTCTTC. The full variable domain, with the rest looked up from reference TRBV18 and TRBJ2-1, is NAGVMQNPRHLVRRRGQEARLRCSPMKGHSHVYWYRQLPEEGLKFMVYLQKENIIDESGMPKERFSAEFPKEGPSILRIQQVVRGDSAAYFCASSPAGTGSYNEQFFGPGTRLTVL.

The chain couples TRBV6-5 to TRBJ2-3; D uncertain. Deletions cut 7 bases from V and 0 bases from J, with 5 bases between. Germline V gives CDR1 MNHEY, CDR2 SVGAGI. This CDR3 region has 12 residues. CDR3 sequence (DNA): TGTGCCAGCATCTCGAGCACAGATACGCAGTATTTT. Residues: CASISSTDTQYF.

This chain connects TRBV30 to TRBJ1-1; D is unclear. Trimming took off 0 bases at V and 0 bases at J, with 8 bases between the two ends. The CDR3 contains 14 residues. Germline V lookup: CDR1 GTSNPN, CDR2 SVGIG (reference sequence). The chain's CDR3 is CAWSVPGMNTEAFF. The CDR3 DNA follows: TGTGCCTGGAGTGTCCCGGGGATGAACACTGAAGCTTTCTTT.

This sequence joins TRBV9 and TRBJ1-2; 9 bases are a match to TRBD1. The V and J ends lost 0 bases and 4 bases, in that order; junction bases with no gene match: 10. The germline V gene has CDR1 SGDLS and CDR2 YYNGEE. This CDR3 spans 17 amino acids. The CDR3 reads CASSVVPFLQGAYGYTF. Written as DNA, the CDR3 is TGTGCCAGCAGCGTAGTCCCATTTCTACAGGGGGCCTATGGCTACACCTTC.

CDR3 bases: TGCGCCAGCAGCTTAGACAGGGGGCTCGAGCAGTACTTC. Residues: CASSLDRGLEQYF. The rearrangement uses TRBV5-1 and TRBJ2-7, with TRBD1 matching 10 bases. The junction had 2 bases not matched to a gene; V was cut back by 2 bases and J by 6 bases. CDR1 is SGHRS and CDR2 is YFSETQ in the germline V gene. The CDR3 length is 13 residues.